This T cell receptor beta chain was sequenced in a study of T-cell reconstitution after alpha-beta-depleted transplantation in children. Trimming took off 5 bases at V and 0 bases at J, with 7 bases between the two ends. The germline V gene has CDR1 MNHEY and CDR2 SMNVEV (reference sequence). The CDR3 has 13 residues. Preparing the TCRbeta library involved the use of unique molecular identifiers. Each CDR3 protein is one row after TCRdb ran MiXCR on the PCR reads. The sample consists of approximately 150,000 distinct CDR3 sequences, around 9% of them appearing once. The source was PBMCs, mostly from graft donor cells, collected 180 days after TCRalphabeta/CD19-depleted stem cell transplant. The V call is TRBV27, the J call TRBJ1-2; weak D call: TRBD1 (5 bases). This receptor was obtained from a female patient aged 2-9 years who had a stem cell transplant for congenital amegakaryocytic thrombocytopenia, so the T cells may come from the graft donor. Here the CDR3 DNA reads TGTGCCAGCAGTGGACACCCTAACTATGGCTACACCTTC. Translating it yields CASSGHPNYGYTF.